This T cell receptor beta chain derives from a study of cytomegalovirus exposure and HLA in healthy donors. Primers for the PCR totalled 60 Vbeta and 13 Jbeta. TCRdb's table, derived via immunoSEQ multiplex PCR, lists solely in-frame clones and lacks some. The sample consists of about 130,000 clones, around 85% of them appearing once. Between the trimmed V and J ends, which lost 3 bases and 2 bases, there was a span of 9 bases. The V gene's germline CDR1 is SEHNR and CDR2 FQNEAQ (reference sequence). CDR3 length: 14 residues. Study findings and constraints: It was 150 to 200 TCR beta chains that were listed as cytomegalovirus-associated. The authors judged a highly shared variant cluster likely a sequencing artifact. The classifier reportedly diagnosed cytomegalovirus status with high sensitivity and specificity.

About this clone itself: Its antigen is not identified.

The TCR was taken from a boy between 10 and 17 years old in good health and CMV-seronegative. This chain links TRBV7-9 with TRBJ2-3; D possibly corresponds to TRBD1 (6 bases). The sample comprised PBMCs. CDR3 bases: TGTGCCAGCAGCTTCCGGACAGACACAGATACGCAGTATTTT. Its translation is CASSFRTDTDTQYF.